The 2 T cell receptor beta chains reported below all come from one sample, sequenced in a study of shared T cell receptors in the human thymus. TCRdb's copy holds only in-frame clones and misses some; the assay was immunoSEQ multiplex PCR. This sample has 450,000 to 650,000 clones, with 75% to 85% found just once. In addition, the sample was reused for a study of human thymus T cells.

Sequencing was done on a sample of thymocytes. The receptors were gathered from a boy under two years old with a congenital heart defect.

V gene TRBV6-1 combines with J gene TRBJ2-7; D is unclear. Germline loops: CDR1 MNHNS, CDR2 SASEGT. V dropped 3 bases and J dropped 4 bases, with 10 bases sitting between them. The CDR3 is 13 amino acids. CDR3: CASSEIQIYEQYF. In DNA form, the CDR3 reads TGTGCCAGCAGTGAGATACAGATATACGAGCAGTACTTC.

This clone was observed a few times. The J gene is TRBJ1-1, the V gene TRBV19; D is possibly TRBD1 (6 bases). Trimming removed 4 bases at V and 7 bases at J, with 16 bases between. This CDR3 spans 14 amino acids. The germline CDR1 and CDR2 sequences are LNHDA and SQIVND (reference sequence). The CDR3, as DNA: TGTGCCAGTAGTAAGCAGGGGAGGGGGGGTGAAGCTTTCTTT. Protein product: CASSKQGRGGEAFF.